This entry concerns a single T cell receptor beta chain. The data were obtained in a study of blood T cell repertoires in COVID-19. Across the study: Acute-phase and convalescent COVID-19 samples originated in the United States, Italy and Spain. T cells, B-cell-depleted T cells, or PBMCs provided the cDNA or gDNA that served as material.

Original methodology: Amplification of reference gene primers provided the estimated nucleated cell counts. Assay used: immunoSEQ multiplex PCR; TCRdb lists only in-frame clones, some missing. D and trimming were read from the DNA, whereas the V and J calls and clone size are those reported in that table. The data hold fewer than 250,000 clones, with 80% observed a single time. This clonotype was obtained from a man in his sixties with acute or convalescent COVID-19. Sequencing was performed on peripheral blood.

The CDR3 region is CASSRQQGTNSPLHF. The CDR3 DNA reads as TGCGCCAGCAGCCGTCAACAGGGGACTAATTCACCCCTCCACTTT. The chain uses TRBV4-1 and TRBJ1-6, with 7 positions matching TRBD1. The CDR3 consists of 15 residues. The junction had 6 bases not matched to a gene; V was cut back by 4 bases and J by 6 bases. Germline V lookup: CDR1 MGHRA, CDR2 YSYEKL.